These 24 T cell receptor beta chains originate from one sample sequenced in a study of CD8 T cells in Susac syndrome. Random hexamers were used to reverse transcribe about 0.45 to 1 ug of RNA. TCRdb used MiXCR to reprocess the immunoSEQ multiplex PCR reads, holding one entry per CDR3 protein. The sample gives 95,000 to 150,000 distinct CDR3 sequences, 96% of which show up once; roughly 0.13% is in the top ten. The specimen was CD4+ T cells from PBMCs. Source of these receptors: a human donor with Susac syndrome.

The J gene is TRBJ1-1, the V gene TRBV20-1; D is uncertain. Trimming shortened V by 0 bases and J by 5 bases, and 13 bases separated the two germline ends. This CDR3 region has 14 residues. Germline lookup yields CDR1 DFQATT and CDR2 SNEGSKA (reference sequence). CDR3 region: CSARDGRLGTEAFF. CDR3 nucleotides: TGCAGTGCTAGAGATGGCAGGTTAGGGACTGAAGCTTTCTTT.

V gene TRBV29-1 combines with J gene TRBJ2-7, with D possibly TRBD2 on 5 matching bases. Per the germline V gene, CDR1 is SQVTM and CDR2 is ANQGSEA. This CDR3 comprises 13 residues. V lost 3 bases and J 4 bases, leaving 13 bases between the germline ends. The CDR3 region is CSVDGETGYEQYF. CDR3 nucleotides: TGCAGCGTTGACGGGGAAACGGGATACGAGCAGTACTTC.

The chain has TRBV30 and TRBJ1-3; D perhaps matches TRBD1 (5 bases). The germline CDR1 and CDR2 sequences are GTSNPN and SVGIG (reference sequence). CDR3 length equals 15 residues. V dropped 2 bases and J dropped 0 bases, with 11 bases sitting between them. The CDR3 bases are TGTGCCTGGAGTAGGCCGGGGCCCTCTGGAAACACCATATATTTT. It codes for CAWSRPGPSGNTIYF.

The V and J genes are TRBV7-3 and TRBJ2-2; no definite D call. The germline gives CDR1 SGHTA, CDR2 FQGTGA. The CDR3 sequence is 14 residues long. Deletions cut 5 bases from V and 2 bases from J, with 9 bases between. DNA for the CDR3: TGTGCCAGCAGCACTGGACCTAACACCGGGGAGCTGTTTTTT. It is translated as CASSTGPNTGELFF.

The rearrangement joins TRBV9 to TRBJ2-7, with 9 bases lining up with TRBD2. This CDR3 contains 16 residues. V trimming: 3 bases; J trimming: 1 base; junction bases outside the gene matches: 8. Germline CDR1 and CDR2: SGDLS and YYNGEE. CDR3 region: CASSGQTSGASYEQYF. DNA for the CDR3: TGTGCCAGCAGCGGTCAGACTAGCGGCGCTTCCTACGAGCAGTACTTC. The full variable domain, completed using reference TRBV9 and TRBJ2-7, is DSGVTQTPKHLITATGQRVTLRCSPRSGDLSVYWYQQSLDQGLQFLIQYYNGEERAKGNILERFSAQQFPDLHSELNLSSLELGDSALYFCASSGQTSGASYEQYFGPGTRLTVT.

This chain uses TRBV6-5 with TRBJ2-7; D is uncertain. Germline CDR1 and CDR2: MNHEY and SVGAGI. The CDR3 contains 15 residues. Trimming took off 2 bases at V and 7 bases at J, with 18 bases between the two ends. The CDR3 is CASSYKGSDQEEQYF. CDR3 DNA: TGTGCCAGCAGTTACAAGGGTTCAGACCAGGAGGAGCAGTACTTC.

CDR3 sequence: CAWSVRNAGNTIYF. CDR3 in DNA: TGTGCCTGGAGTGTACGGAATGCAGGAAACACCATATATTTT. V and J are TRBV30 and TRBJ1-3; D gene uncertain. Looked up from germline, CDR1 is GTSNPN and CDR2 is SVGIG (reference sequence). The ends were cut back, 0 bases at V and 4 bases at J, with 10 bases in the middle. This CDR3 comprises 14 residues.

The V and J genes are TRBV28 and TRBJ1-2; no reliable D call. Germline CDR1 reads MDHEN; CDR2 reads SYDVKM. This CDR3 is 13 amino acids long. Trimming left V 3 bases short and J 6 bases short, with 11 bases between. This CDR3 is CASSFSTMDGYTF. CDR3 nucleotides: TGTGCCAGCAGTTTCTCTACAATGGATGGCTACACCTTC.

V usage is TRBV5-4 and J usage is TRBJ1-2, with TRBD1 as a possible D gene (5 bases). This CDR3 has 14 amino acids. The germline V gene has CDR1 SGHNT and CDR2 YYREEE (reference sequence). Trimming stripped 5 bases from V and 7 bases from J, with 18 bases between. The CDR3 DNA follows: TGTGCCAGCAGGAGAAGGCTCCCCGACAGTGGCTACACCTTC. It is translated as CASRRRLPDSGYTF.

This clonotype is a singleton in its sample. The rearrangement uses TRBV12-3 or TRBV12-4 and TRBJ2-1, with 10 bases that match TRBD2. The CDR3 spans 16 residues. With V trimmed by 5 bases and J by 5 bases, 9 bases remained unmatched. Written as DNA, the CDR3 is TGTGCCAGCAGTCGACGTGGACTAGCGGAAAACAATGAGCAGTTCTTC. Translated: CASSRRGLAENNEQFF.

This clonotype was seen once. The chain is built from TRBV4-3 and TRBJ2-7, with D unresolved. Trimming shortened V by 0 bases and J by 2 bases, and 11 bases separated the two germline ends. This CDR3 has 15 amino acids. Germline CDR1 LGHNA, CDR2 YSLEER. The CDR3 region is CASSQDVRNPYEQYF. CDR3 sequence (DNA): TGCGCCAGCAGCCAAGATGTGCGTAACCCCTACGAGCAGTACTTC.

The sample holds one count of this clonotype. The chain has TRBV18 and TRBJ2-5; no clear D gene. V was pared by 4 bases and J by 6 bases, with 9 bases between. Germline V lookup: CDR1 KGHSH, CDR2 LQKENI. This CDR3 is built from 12 residues. This CDR3 reads CASSQGWQTQYF. CDR3 bases: TGTGCCAGCTCACAGGGCTGGCAGACCCAGTACTTC.

The DNA for the CDR3 is TGTGCCAGTAGTATAGACCCCTCCGGGGAGCTGTTTTTT. It specifies CASSIDPSGELFF. J is TRBJ2-2 and V is TRBV19, with D uncertain. V was shortened by 0 bases and J by 6 bases, with 5 bases between the two germline ends. This CDR3 contains 13 residues. The germline gives CDR1 LNHDA, CDR2 SQIVND (reference sequence).

The chain joins TRBV20-1 to TRBJ2-5; 8 bases agree with TRBD2. Germline values: CDR1 DFQATT, CDR2 SNEGSKA (reference sequence). The CDR3 extends over 16 amino acids. J lost 4 bases, V lost 6 bases, and 16 bases had no gene match. In nucleotides, the CDR3 is TGCAGTGCATCGCCCCCAACGGGAGGGCCCGGAGAGACCCAGTACTTC. This sequence encodes CSASPPTGGPGETQYF.

V gene TRBV29-1 combines with J gene TRBJ2-1; 7 nucleotides match TRBD2. This CDR3 spans 14 amino acids. Losses at the gene ends were 8 bases for V and 4 bases for J; bases not matched to a gene: 11. Germline CDR1 and CDR2: SQVTM and ANQGSEA. CDR3 coding DNA: TGCAGCTCGGGATTGGCTAGCGGATACAATGAGCAGTTCTTC. It encodes CSSGLASGYNEQFF.

The rearrangement links TRBV14 to TRBJ2-6, with no clear D. This CDR3 region has 14 residues. The V and J ends lost 4 bases and 2 bases respectively, with 6 bases between them. CDR1 is SGHDN and CDR2 is FVKESK in the germline V gene. CDR3 in DNA: TGTGCCAGCAGCCGGTTCGCTGGGGCCAACGTCCTGACTTTC. Translation gives CASSRFAGANVLTF. Full variable domain (outside the CDR3, taken from reference TRBV14 and TRBJ2-6): EAGVTQFPSHSVIEKGQTVTLRCDPISGHDNLYWYRRVMGKEIKFLLHFVKESKQDESGMPNNRFLAERTGGTYSTLKVQPAELEDSGVYFCASSRFAGANVLTFGAGSRLTVL.

V gene TRBV11-1 combines with J gene TRBJ2-2; 10 bases map to TRBD1. V lost 9 bases and J lost 3; bases outside the gene matches: 4. Germline lookup yields CDR1 SGHAT and CDR2 FQDESV (reference sequence). This CDR3 has 14 amino acids. In DNA form, the CDR3 reads TGTGCCAGTCGGGACAGGGGTGACACCGGGGAGCTGTTTTTT. Its protein is CASRDRGDTGELFF.

The rearrangement joins TRBV7-9 to TRBJ2-1; 7 bases agree with TRBD2. Losses at the gene ends were 0 bases for V and 10 bases for J; bases not matched to a gene: 21. The CDR3 consists of 19 residues. The V gene's germline CDR1 is SEHNR and CDR2 FQNEAQ (reference sequence). CDR3 DNA sequence: TGTGCCAGCAGCTTAGCGACGGGGCCTAGGACTAGGTCAAGGGGCGAGCAGTTCTTC. Translation: CASSLATGPRTRSRGEQFF.

The chain employs TRBV2 and TRBJ2-5; weak D call: TRBD2 (7 bases). This CDR3 has 11 residues. The germline gives CDR1 SNHLY, CDR2 FYNNEI. Between the trimmed V and J ends, which lost 4 bases and 12 bases, there was a span of 12 bases. The DNA for the CDR3 is TGTGCCAGCAGTGCGGGGGGCAACAAGTACTTC. It codes for CASSAGGNKYF.

The chain recombines TRBV12-3 or TRBV12-4 with TRBJ2-1; TRBD2 agrees at 11 bases. CDR3 length: 15 residues. V was pared by 3 bases and J by 5 bases, with 3 bases of the junction left unmatched. The CDR3 reads CASSLGTSGDNEQFF. CDR3 bases: TGTGCCAGCAGTTTGGGGACTAGCGGAGACAATGAGCAGTTCTTC.

The chain employs TRBV7-2 and TRBJ2-7; the match to TRBD2 covers 9 bases. CDR1 is SGHTA and CDR2 is FQGNSA in the germline V gene. The CDR3 loop spans 16 amino acids. V gave up 4 bases and J gave up 2 bases; unmatched junction bases: 9. In DNA form, the CDR3 reads TGTGCCAGCAGCTGGAGACTAGCGGAAAAACCCTACGAGCAGTACTTC. Translating gives CASSWRLAEKPYEQYF.

This clonotype has just a few counts. The chain recombines TRBV18 with TRBJ2-5; D not resolved. V was shortened by 0 bases and J by 3 bases, with 5 bases between the two germline ends. This CDR3 is built from 13 residues. Germline lookup yields CDR1 KGHSH and CDR2 LQKENI. The CDR3, as DNA: TGTGCCAGCTCACCACCGTCGGAAGAGACCCAGTACTTC. Encoded protein: CASSPPSEETQYF.

The chain links TRBV29-1 to TRBJ2-2; maybe TRBD1 (6 bases). The V end was cut by 7 bases, the J end by 0 bases, with 15 bases between. CDR1 is SQVTM, CDR2 ANQGSEA, per germline. The CDR3 is 15 residues long. The CDR3 DNA sequence: TGCAGCGGGAGAACCGGGACAACGAACACCGGGGAGCTGTTTTTT. Its translation is CSGRTGTTNTGELFF.

The gene calls are TRBV29-1 and TRBJ2-5; TRBD1 agrees at 7 bases. Germline CDR1 SQVTM, CDR2 ANQGSEA. The V gene end was trimmed by 6 bases and the J gene end by 2 bases; junction bases not matched to a gene: 3. This CDR3 spans 12 amino acids. The CDR3 sequence is CSVLRGQETQYF. DNA of the CDR3: TGCAGCGTCCTCAGGGGGCAAGAGACCCAGTACTTC.